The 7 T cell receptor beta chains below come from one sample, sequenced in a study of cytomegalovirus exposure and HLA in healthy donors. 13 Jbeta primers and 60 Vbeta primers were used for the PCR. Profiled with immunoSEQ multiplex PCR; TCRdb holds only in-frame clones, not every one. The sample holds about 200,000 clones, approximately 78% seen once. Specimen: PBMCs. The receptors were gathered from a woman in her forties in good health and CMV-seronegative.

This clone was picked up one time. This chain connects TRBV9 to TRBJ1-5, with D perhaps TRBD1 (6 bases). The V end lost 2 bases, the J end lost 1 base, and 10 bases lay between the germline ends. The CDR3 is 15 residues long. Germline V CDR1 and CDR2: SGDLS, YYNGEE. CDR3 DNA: TGTGCCAGCAGCGTCGGACAGACCAGCAATCAGCCCCAGCATTTT. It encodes CASSVGQTSNQPQHF.

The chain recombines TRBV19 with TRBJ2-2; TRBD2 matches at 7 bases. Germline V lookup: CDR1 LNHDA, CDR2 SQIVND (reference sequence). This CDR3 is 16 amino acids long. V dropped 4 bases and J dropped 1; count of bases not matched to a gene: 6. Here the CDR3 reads CASSNGPSGNTGELFF. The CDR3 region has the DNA TGTGCCAGTAGTAATGGGCCTAGCGGGAACACCGGGGAGCTGTTTTTT.

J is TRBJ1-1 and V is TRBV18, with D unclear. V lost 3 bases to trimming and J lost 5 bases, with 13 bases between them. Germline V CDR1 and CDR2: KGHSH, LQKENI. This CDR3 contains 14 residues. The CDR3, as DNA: TGTGCCAGCTCACCCTACGAGGTACGGACTGAAGCTTTCTTT. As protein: CASSPYEVRTEAFF.

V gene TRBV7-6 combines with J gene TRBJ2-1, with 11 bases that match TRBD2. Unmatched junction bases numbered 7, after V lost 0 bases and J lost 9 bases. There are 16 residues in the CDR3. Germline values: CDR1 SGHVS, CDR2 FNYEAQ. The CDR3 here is CASSLAVAGGPSEQFF. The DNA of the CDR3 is TGTGCCAGCAGCTTAGCGGTAGCGGGAGGGCCGAGTGAGCAGTTCTTC.

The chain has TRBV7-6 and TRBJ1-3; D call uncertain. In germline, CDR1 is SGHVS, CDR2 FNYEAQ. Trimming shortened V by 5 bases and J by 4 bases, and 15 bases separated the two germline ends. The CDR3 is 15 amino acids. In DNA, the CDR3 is TGTGCCAGCAGCACCAATCCCTTGGCAGGAAACACCATATATTTT. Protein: CASSTNPLAGNTIYF.

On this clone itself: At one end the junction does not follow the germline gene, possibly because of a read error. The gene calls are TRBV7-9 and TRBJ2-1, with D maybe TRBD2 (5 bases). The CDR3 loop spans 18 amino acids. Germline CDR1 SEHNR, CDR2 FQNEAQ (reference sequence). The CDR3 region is CSSSSPLSSPFSYNEQFF. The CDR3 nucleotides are TGTTCCAGCAGCTCCCCCCTTTCTAGCCCCTTCTCCTACAATGAGCAGTTCTTC. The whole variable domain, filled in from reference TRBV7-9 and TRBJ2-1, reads DTGVSQNPRHKITKRGQNVTFRCDPISEHNRLYWYRQTLGQGPEFLTYFQNEAQLEKSRLLSDRFSAERPKGSFSTLEIQRTEQGDSAMYLCSSSSPLSSPFSYNEQFFGPGTRLTVL.

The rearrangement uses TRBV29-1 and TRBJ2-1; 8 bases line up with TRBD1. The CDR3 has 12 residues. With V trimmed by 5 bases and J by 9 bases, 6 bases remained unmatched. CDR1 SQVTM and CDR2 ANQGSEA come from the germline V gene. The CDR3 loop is CSVFGQGGEQFF. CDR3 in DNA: TGCAGCGTTTTCGGACAGGGCGGTGAGCAGTTCTTC.